This T cell receptor beta chain was recovered during a study of patients and donors after allogeneic stem cell transplantation. This clonotype was detected many times. Trimming shortened V by 0 bases and J by 3 bases, and 9 bases separated the two germline ends. Germline loops: CDR1 SGHDN, CDR2 FVKESK. This CDR3 has 14 amino acids. TCRdb passed the RT-PCR reads through MiXCR, listing each CDR3 protein once. Of 70,000 to 100,000 distinct CDR3 sequences listed, 5% are singletons. This receptor was taken from a human donor who was either an allogeneic HSCT recipient or a stem cell or donor lymphocyte infusion donor (not recorded which). It is not recorded whose cells these are; they may come from a transplant donor. The J gene is TRBJ2-7, the V gene TRBV14; a possible D gene is TRBD2 (5 bases). The sample was blood, either unsorted or a sorted T cell fraction (not recorded which). This chain's CDR3 is CASSQDLTSYEQYF. The CDR3 nucleotides are TGTGCCAGCAGCCAAGATCTAACTAGCTACGAGCAGTACTTC.